This T cell receptor (beta chain) emerged from a study of control samples from healthy donors and cancer patients. Measured with immunoSEQ multiplex PCR; TCRdb has only the in-frame clones, and not every one. The sample has more than 100,000 clones; nearly 90% are singletons. The source of this sequence is a man in his fifties with head and neck cancer. Sequencing was carried out using PBMCs.

The CDR3 bases are TGTGCCAGCAGTGTGCCGGGACAGTATTCACCCCTCCACTTT. Translated, it gives CASSVPGQYSPLHF. V and J are TRBV2 and TRBJ1-6; 7 bases line up with TRBD1. J was trimmed by 8 bases and V by 4 bases; bases with no gene match: 5. This CDR3 has 14 residues. In germline, CDR1 is SNHLY, CDR2 FYNNEI.